These 21 T cell receptor beta chains originate from one sample sequenced in a study of CD8 T cells in Susac syndrome. Reverse transcription used roughly 0.45 to 1 ug RNA and random hexamers. TCRdb fed the immunoSEQ multiplex PCR reads into MiXCR, producing one record per CDR3 protein. The sample holds approximately 150,000 distinct CDR3 sequences, 75% to 90% seen once. Sequencing was carried out using CD8+ T cells from PBMCs. The receptor set was obtained from a human donor with multiple sclerosis.

A few counts support this clonotype. The V gene is TRBV7-6, the J gene TRBJ1-1; D unresolved. V lost 5 bases to trimming and J lost 7 bases, with 11 bases between them. The CDR3 runs to 12 residues. Germline-derived CDR1 and CDR2 are SGHVS and FNYEAQ. The CDR3 coding sequence is TGTGCCAGCAGCCCCGGACGGAATGAAGCTTTCTTT. Protein sequence: CASSPGRNEAFF.

The V gene is TRBV28, the J gene TRBJ1-1; tentatively, D is TRBD1 (5 bases). The CDR3 covers 13 residues. The V end lost 2 bases, the J end lost 3 bases, and 7 bases lay between the germline ends. The germline gives CDR1 MDHEN, CDR2 SYDVKM. The CDR3 is CASSLEGDTEAFF. In DNA form, the CDR3 reads TGTGCCAGCAGTTTAGAAGGGGACACTGAAGCTTTCTTT.

The chain carries TRBV6-1 and TRBJ2-7; 9 bases line up with TRBD2. The CDR3 has 14 residues. Germline V CDR1 and CDR2: MNHNS, SASEGT. V was clipped by 6 bases and J by 6 bases; unmatched bases: 9. The chain's CDR3 is CASRPGGRVGEQYV. CDR3 nucleotide sequence: TGTGCCAGCAGGCCAGGCGGGAGGGTGGGCGAGCAGTACGTC.

V and J are TRBV28 and TRBJ1-1; D possibly corresponds to TRBD1 (6 bases). V dropped 3 bases and J dropped 5 bases, with 13 bases sitting between them. The CDR3 consists of 14 residues. Germline V gene lookup returns CDR1 MDHEN and CDR2 SYDVKM. CDR3 residues: CASSFEQGRTEAFF. The CDR3 bases are TGTGCCAGCAGTTTTGAACAGGGAAGAACTGAAGCTTTCTTT.

This chain uses TRBV7-9 with TRBJ2-1, with D possibly matching TRBD2 (5 bases). Between the trimmed V and J ends, which lost 6 bases and 6 bases, there was a span of 18 bases. Germline assignment: CDR1 SEHNR and CDR2 FQNEAQ (reference sequence). The CDR3 covers 15 residues. The CDR3 sequence is CASSKIRRGSNEQFF. CDR3 DNA: TGTGCCAGCAGTAAAATAAGGCGAGGGTCCAATGAGCAGTTCTTC.

The table lists this clonotype with a count of one. Written as DNA, the CDR3 is TGTGCCAGCAGTGAACAGGGGAATGGCTACACCTTC. Protein: CASSEQGNGYTF. The rearrangement links TRBV2 to TRBJ1-2, with a possible D match to TRBD1 (6 bases). The CDR3 extends over 12 amino acids. V lost 2 bases and J 6 bases, leaving 7 bases between the germline ends. CDR1 is SNHLY and CDR2 is FYNNEI in the germline V gene.

Notes on this clonotype: One end of the junction varies from germline; a read error may be responsible. The gene calls are TRBV7-7 and TRBJ2-6; weak D call: TRBD2 (5 bases). The CDR3 has 15 amino acids. Per germline, CDR1 SSHAT and CDR2 FNYEAQ (reference sequence). The chain's CDR3 is CASSEGPSGANVLTF. For the CDR3, the DNA is TGTGCTAGCAGCGAGGGCCCTAGTGGGGCCAACGTCCTGACTTTC.

In nucleotides, the CDR3 is TGTGCCAGCAGTTACTCGAAGGGGTCACCCCTCCACTTT. Protein: CASSYSKGSPLHF. The chain is built from TRBV6-5 and TRBJ1-6; the D gene is possibly TRBD1 (5 bases). The CDR3 is 13 residues long. The V and J ends lost 0 bases and 10 bases respectively, with 7 bases between them. The germline CDR1 and CDR2 sequences are MNHEY and SVGAGI.

This clonotype was observed once. The chain couples TRBV9 to TRBJ2-1; 11 bases align to TRBD1. From germline, CDR1 is SGDLS and CDR2 YYNGEE. The CDR3 runs 16 residues. V was pared by 3 bases and J by 8 bases, with 10 bases of the junction left unmatched. CDR3 DNA sequence: TGTGCCAGCAGCGCTAATTTAGGACAGGGGGCCGATGAGCAGTTCTTC. It is translated as CASSANLGQGADEQFF.

The CDR3 protein is CASTFDGYYGYTF. The CDR3 DNA is TGTGCCAGCACCTTCGACGGGTACTATGGCTACACCTTC. The V call is TRBV7-9, the J call TRBJ1-2; D is uncertain. The CDR3 has 13 amino acids. Per germline, CDR1 SEHNR and CDR2 FQNEAQ (reference sequence). V lost 7 bases and J 3 bases, leaving 12 bases between the germline ends.

The chain carries TRBV20-1 and TRBJ2-7, with D unresolved. Germline values: CDR1 DFQATT, CDR2 SNEGSKA (reference sequence). The CDR3 length is 12 residues. V was trimmed by 0 bases and J by 0 bases, leaving 3 bases between them. The chain's CDR3 is CSAREDSYEQYF. CDR3 sequence (DNA): TGCAGTGCTAGAGAGGACTCCTACGAGCAGTACTTC.

This chain joins TRBV19 and TRBJ1-1; the D gene is possibly TRBD1 (6 bases). This CDR3 is 19 amino acids long. V was trimmed by 5 bases and J by 0 bases, leaving 25 bases between them. CDR1 and CDR2 (germline): LNHDA, SQIVND (reference sequence). The CDR3 protein is CASSFMRQVFRGMNTEAFF. In DNA form, the CDR3 reads TGTGCCAGTAGTTTTATGAGACAGGTCTTTAGGGGGATGAACACTGAAGCTTTCTTT.

This chain uses TRBV27 with TRBJ2-5; 7 positions agree with TRBD2. Germline CDR1 and CDR2: MNHEY and SMNVEV (reference sequence). Germline trimming cut 5 bases from V and 2 bases from J; bases unmatched to any gene: 8. The CDR3 runs 15 residues. The DNA for the CDR3 is TGTGCCAGCAGTCCAGGGACTACCACTCAAGAGACCCAGTACTTC. Its protein is CASSPGTTTQETQYF.

The J gene is TRBJ1-1, the V gene TRBV19; maybe TRBD1 (5 bases). The V gene's germline CDR1 is LNHDA and CDR2 SQIVND (reference sequence). The CDR3 covers 14 residues. The V end was cut by 4 bases, the J end by 4 bases, with 13 bases between. CDR3 nucleotides: TGTGCCAGTAGTACCGTCGGGGGATTCACTGAAGCTTTCTTT. It yields the protein CASSTVGGFTEAFF.

The chain is built from TRBV6-5 and TRBJ2-7, with a possible D match to TRBD1 (6 bases). The CDR3 runs 15 residues. The V gene's germline CDR1 is MNHEY and CDR2 SVGAGI. With 8 bases removed from V and 2 bases from J, the gap between germline ends came to 19 bases. CDR3 coding DNA: TGTGCCAGCTTTGACGGGGCAGGGGAAGCCTACGAGCAGTACTTC. Its translation: CASFDGAGEAYEQYF.

The rearrangement links TRBV28 to TRBJ2-1, with unresolved D. V lost 6 bases and J lost 6, with 9 bases in between. This CDR3 spans 12 amino acids. Germline CDR1 MDHEN, CDR2 SYDVKM. As DNA, the CDR3 is TGTGCCAGCAGCTACCTTAGCAATGAGCAGTTCTTC. It encodes CASSYLSNEQFF.

CDR3 sequence reads: CASNARAGGEYEQYF. CDR3 nucleotide sequence: TGCGCCAGCAATGCCAGGGCGGGCGGCGAATACGAGCAGTACTTC. The genes are TRBV4-1 and TRBJ2-7; the D gene could be TRBD1 or TRBD2 (5 bases each). The CDR3 covers 15 residues. Looked up from germline, CDR1 is MGHRA and CDR2 is YSYEKL. Between the trimmed V and J ends, which lost 7 bases and 4 bases, there was a span of 20 bases.

This rearrangement joins TRBV4-1 to TRBJ2-2; no definite D call. V lost 6 bases to trimming and J lost 1 base, with 9 bases between them. Looked up from germline, CDR1 is MGHRA and CDR2 is YSYEKL. The CDR3 totals 14 residues. This CDR3 reads CASRLRVNTGELFF. The CDR3 coding sequence is TGCGCCAGCAGATTAAGGGTGAACACCGGGGAGCTGTTTTTT.

The V gene is TRBV4-2, the J gene TRBJ1-2; 8 positions match TRBD1. With V trimmed by 1 base and J by 8 bases, 6 bases remained unmatched. Germline V CDR1 and CDR2: LGHNA, YNFKEQ. This CDR3 is 14 amino acids long. For the CDR3, the DNA is TGTGCCAGCAGCCAAGGACAGGGGCTTGAGGGCTACACCTTC. Translating gives CASSQGQGLEGYTF.

The CDR3 here is CASSMIPQGDQPQHF. In nucleotides, the CDR3 is TGCGCCAGCAGCATGATCCCTCAGGGAGATCAGCCCCAGCATTTT. The chain carries TRBV5-1 and TRBJ1-5; a weak D match, TRBD1 (5 bases). This CDR3 is built from 15 residues. V lost 4 bases to trimming and J lost 5 bases, with 16 bases between them. Germline values: CDR1 SGHRS, CDR2 YFSETQ.

The chain employs TRBV7-9 and TRBJ2-1; TRBD2 aligns across 10 bases. The CDR3 sequence is 16 residues long. J was trimmed by 7 bases and V by 2 bases; bases with no gene match: 8. The V gene's germline CDR1 is SEHNR and CDR2 FQNEAQ (reference sequence). CDR3 sequence: CASSLFSGGAGNEQFF. DNA of the CDR3: TGTGCCAGCAGCTTATTCAGCGGGGGGGCTGGGAATGAGCAGTTCTTC. Together with reference TRBV7-9 and TRBJ2-1, the CDR3 gives the full variable domain: DTGVSQNPRHKITKRGQNVTFRCDPISEHNRLYWYRQTLGQGPEFLTYFQNEAQLEKSRLLSDRFSAERPKGSFSTLEIQRTEQGDSAMYLCASSLFSGGAGNEQFFGPGTRLTVL.